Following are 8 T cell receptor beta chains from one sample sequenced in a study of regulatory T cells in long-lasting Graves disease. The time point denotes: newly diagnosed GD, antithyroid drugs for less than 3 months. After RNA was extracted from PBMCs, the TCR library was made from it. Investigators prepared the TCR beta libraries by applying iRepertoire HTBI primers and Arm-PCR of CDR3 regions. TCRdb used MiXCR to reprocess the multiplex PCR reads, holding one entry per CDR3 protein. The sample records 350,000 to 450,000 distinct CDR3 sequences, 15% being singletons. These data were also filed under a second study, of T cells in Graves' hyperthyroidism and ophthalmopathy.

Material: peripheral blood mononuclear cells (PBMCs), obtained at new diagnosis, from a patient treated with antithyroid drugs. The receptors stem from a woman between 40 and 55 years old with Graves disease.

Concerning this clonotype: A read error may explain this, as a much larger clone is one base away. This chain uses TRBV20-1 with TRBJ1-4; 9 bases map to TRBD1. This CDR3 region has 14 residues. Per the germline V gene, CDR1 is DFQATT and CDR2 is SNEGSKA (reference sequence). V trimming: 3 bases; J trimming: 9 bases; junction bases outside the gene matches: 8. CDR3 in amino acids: CSARAGTGYQKLFF. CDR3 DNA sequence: TGCAGTGCTAGGGCCGGGACAGGGTATCAAAAACTGTTTTTT.

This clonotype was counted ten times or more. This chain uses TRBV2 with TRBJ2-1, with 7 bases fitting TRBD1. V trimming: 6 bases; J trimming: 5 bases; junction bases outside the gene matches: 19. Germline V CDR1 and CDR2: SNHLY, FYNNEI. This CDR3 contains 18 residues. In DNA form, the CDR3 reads TGTGCCAGCAGACAAATGCTTTCCGGGACAGTCAGGGACAATGAGCAGTTCTTC. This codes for CASRQMLSGTVRDNEQFF.

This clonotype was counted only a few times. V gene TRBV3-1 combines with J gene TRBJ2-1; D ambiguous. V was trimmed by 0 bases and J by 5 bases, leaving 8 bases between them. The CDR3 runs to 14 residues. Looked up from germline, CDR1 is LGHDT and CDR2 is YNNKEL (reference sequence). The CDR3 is CASSQEVLNNEQFF. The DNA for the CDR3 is TGTGCCAGCAGCCAAGAAGTCCTTAACAATGAGCAGTTCTTC.

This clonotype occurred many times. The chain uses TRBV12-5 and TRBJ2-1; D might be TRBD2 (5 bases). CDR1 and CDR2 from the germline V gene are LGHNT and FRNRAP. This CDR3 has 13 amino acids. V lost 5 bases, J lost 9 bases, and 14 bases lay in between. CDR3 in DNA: TGTGCTAGTGGTAACCCATCCAGCGGTGAGCAGTTCTTC. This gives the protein CASGNPSSGEQFF.

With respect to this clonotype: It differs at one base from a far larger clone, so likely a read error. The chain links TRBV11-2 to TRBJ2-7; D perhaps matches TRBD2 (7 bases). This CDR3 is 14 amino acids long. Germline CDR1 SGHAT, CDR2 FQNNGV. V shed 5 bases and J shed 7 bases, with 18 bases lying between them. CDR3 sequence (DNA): TGTGCCAGCAGCCAAGGGGGGGCCTTCAATGAGCAGTACTTC. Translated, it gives CASSQGGAFNEQYF.

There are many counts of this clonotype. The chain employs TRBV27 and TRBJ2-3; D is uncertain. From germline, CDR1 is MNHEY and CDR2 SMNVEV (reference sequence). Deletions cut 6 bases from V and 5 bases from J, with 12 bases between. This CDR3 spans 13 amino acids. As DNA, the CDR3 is TGTGCCAGCAGGGCTATACTCGGAGATACGCAGTATTTT. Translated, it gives CASRAILGDTQYF.

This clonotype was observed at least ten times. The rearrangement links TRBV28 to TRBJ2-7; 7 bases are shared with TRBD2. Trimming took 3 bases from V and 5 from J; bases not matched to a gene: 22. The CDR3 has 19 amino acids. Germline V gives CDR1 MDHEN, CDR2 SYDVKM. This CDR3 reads CASSFTRREGPAWGHEQYF. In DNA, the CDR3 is TGTGCCAGCAGTTTCACGAGGAGGGAGGGCCCGGCTTGGGGCCACGAGCAGTACTTC.

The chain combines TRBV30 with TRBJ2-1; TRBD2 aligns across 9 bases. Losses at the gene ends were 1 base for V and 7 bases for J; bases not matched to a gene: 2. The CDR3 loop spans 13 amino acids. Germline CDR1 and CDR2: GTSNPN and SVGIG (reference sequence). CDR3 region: CAWSGLAENEQFF. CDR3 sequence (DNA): TGTGCCTGGAGTGGACTAGCGGAAAATGAGCAGTTCTTC.